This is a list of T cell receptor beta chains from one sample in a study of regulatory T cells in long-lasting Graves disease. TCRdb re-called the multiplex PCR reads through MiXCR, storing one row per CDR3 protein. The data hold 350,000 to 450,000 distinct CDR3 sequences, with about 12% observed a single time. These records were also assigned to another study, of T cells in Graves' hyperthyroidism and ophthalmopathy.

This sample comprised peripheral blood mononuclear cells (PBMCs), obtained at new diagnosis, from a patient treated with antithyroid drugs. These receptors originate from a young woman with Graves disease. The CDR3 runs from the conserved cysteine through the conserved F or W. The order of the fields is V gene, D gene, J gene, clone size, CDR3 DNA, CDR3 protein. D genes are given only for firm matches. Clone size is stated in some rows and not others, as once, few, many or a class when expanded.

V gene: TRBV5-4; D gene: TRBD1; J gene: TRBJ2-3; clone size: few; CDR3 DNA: TGTGCCAGCAGCCATGGGGGGACAGGGTGGACAGATACGCAGTATTTT; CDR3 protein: CASSHGGTGWTDTQYF
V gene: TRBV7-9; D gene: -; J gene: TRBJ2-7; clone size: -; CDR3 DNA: TGTGCCAGCAGCTTAGTGGAGTCGGAGACAGGTGGGGAGCAGTACTTC; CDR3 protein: CASSLVESETGGEQYF
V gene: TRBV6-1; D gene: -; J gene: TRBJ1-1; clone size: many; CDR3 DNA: TGTGCCAGCAACGCTATAACAGCGAACACTGAAGCTTTCTTT; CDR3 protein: CASNAITANTEAFF
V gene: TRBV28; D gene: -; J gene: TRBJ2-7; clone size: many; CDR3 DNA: TGTGCCAGCAACGGGGTCACAACCTACGAGCAGTACTTC; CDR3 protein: CASNGVTTYEQYF
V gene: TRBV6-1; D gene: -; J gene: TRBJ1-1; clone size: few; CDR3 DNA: TGTGCCAGCAGTCCGTGGTCAACCCTGAACACTGAAGCTTTCTTT; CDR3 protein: CASSPWSTLNTEAFF
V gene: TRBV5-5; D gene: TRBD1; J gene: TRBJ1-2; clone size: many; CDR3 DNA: TGTGCCAGCAGCTTCACCCCTACCGGGACAGGGAGTCGAAGGCATGGCTACACCTTC; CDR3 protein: CASSFTPTGTGSRRHGYTF
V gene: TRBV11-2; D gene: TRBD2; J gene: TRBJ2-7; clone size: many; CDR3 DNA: TGTGCCAGCACCCCGACTAGCGGAACCTACGAGCAGTACTTC; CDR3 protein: CASTPTSGTYEQYF
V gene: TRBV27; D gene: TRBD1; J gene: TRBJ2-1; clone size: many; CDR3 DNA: TGTGCCAGCAGTATCTGGACAGGGAGCGATGAGCAGTTCTTC; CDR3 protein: CASSIWTGSDEQFF
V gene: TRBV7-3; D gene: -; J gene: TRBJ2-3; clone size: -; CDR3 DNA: TGTGCCGGCAGCTTAAGGGCGGGGAGCACAGATACGCAGTATTTT; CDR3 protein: CAGSLRAGSTDTQYF
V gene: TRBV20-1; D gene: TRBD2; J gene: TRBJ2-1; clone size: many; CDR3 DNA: TGCAGTGCTGAAAGGACTAGCGGGAGCAAGTCCCAGGCCAATGAGCAGTTCTTC; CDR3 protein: CSAERTSGSKSQANEQFF
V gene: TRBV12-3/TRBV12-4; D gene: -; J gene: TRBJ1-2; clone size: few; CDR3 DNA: TGTGCCAGCAGTTCCCGCAGCTATGGCTACACCTTC; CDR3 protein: CASSSRSYGYTF
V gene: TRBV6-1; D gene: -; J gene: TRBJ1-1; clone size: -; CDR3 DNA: TGTGCCAGCCGCGGAAGAGGGGGGGCAGGCACTGAAGCTTTCTTT; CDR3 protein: CASRGRGGAGTEAFF
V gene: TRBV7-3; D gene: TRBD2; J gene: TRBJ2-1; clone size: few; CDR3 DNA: TGTGCCAGCAGCATGGGTGGCGGGGGGTTTAATGGGCAGTTCTTC; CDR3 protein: CASSMGGGGFNGQFF
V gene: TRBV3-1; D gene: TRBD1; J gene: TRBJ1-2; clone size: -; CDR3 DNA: TGTGCCAGCAGCCCCGGGACAGGGAGCGCTAACTATGGCTACACCTTC; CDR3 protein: CASSPGTGSANYGYTF
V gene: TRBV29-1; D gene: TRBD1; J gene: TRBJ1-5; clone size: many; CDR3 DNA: TGCAGCGTTGCTTTCGGACAGGTAGGCAATCAGCCCCAGCATTTT; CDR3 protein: CSVAFGQVGNQPQHF
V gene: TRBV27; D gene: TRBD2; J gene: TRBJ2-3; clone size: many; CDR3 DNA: TGTGCCAGCAGTTCAGGACTAGCGGGAGGCGGGGATACGCAGTATTTT; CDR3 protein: CASSSGLAGGGDTQYF
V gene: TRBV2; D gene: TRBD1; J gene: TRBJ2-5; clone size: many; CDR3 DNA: TGTGCCAGTGAGTCCTGGCAGGGGGCCGAGGAGACCCAGTACTTC; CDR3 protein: CASESWQGAEETQYF
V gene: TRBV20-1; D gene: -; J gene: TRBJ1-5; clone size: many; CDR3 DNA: TGCAGTGCTAGAACGGTTATGACGAGCAATCAGCCCCAGCATTTT; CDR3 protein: CSARTVMTSNQPQHF
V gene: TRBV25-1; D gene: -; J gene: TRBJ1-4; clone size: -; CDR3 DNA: TGTGCCAGCAGTGAATTTCACAGTGCAACTAATGAAAAACTGTTTTTT; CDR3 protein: CASSEFHSATNEKLFF
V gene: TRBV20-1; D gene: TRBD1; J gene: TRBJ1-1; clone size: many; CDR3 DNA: TGCAGTGCTAGACCACAGGGGGAGACTGAAGCTTTCTTT; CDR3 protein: CSARPQGETEAFF
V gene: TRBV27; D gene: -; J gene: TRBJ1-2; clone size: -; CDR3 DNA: TGTGCCAGCAGTTTATGGGGTGGTAGGGGGGGCTATGGCTACACCTTC; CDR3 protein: CASSLWGGRGGYGYTF
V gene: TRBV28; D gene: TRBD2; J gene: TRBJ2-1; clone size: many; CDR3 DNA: TGTGTCAGCAGTTCAGGACGGTGGACTAGCGGGAGGTACCTCTACAATGAGCAGTTCTTC; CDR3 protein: CVSSSGRWTSGRYLYNEQFF
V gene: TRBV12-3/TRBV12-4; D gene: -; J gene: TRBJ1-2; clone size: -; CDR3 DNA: TGTGCCAGCAGTTTTGACATGAGGGGGTACTATGGCTACACCTTC; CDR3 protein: CASSFDMRGYYGYTF
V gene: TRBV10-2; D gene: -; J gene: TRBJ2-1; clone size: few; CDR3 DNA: TGCGCCAGCAGTGATGTACAGCGGGCCTTAGACAATGAGCAGTTCTTC; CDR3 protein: CASSDVQRALDNEQFF
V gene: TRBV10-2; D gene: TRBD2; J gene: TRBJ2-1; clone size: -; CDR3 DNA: TGCGCCAGCACCCGATTTGGGGCGGGGGGGTACAATGAGCAGTTCTTC; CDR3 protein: CASTRFGAGGYNEQFF
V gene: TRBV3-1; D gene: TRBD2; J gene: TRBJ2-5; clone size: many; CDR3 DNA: TGTGCCAGCAGCCAAGATTGGCTAGCGGGGGTCAAGTACTTC; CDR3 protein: CASSQDWLAGVKYF
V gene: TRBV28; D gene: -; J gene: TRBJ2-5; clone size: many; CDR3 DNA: TGTGCCAGCAGCTGGGCATGGACCCGGCGGGAGACCCAGTACTTC; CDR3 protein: CASSWAWTRRETQYF
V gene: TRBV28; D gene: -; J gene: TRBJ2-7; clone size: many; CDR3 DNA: TGTGCCAGCAGTTTGCACGGAAACTACGAGCAGTACTTC; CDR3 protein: CASSLHGNYEQYF
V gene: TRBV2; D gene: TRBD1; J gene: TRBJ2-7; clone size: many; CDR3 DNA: TGTGCCAGCAGTGCCGGACAGGGGGGTGCCTACGAGCAGTACTTC; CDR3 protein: CASSAGQGGAYEQYF
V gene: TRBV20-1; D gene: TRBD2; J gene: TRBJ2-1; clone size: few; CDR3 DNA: TGCAGTGCTAGGGGACTAGTTTACAATGAGCAGTTCTTC; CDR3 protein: CSARGLVYNEQFF